Listed below are T cell receptor beta chains from one sample, sequenced in a study of shared clonotypes between healthy human individuals. Produced via immunoSEQ multiplex PCR; TCRdb's table is partial and in-frame only. The repertoire holds under 1,100,000 clones, with about 76% as singletons. Sequencing was performed on memory CD4+ T cells sorted from blood. The receptors originated from a man aged 18 to 30 in good health. Each CDR3 is given with its conserved first and last residue. The D gene is left open where the match is weak. Clone size is not always given. Where it is, it says once, few, many or a class for expanded clones.

d_call j_call v_call clone_size cdr3_nt cdr3_aa
. TRBJ2-3 TRBV7-6 . TGTGCCAGCAGCTTGGAGGGCCAGAGCACAGATACGCAGTATTTT CASSLEGQSTDTQYF
. TRBJ2-7 TRBV14 . TGTGCCAGCAGCCAAGGGCCAGTATCCACCTACGAGCAGTACTTC CASSQGPVSTYEQYF
. TRBJ2-3 TRBV7-9 . TGTGCCAGCAGCTTAGATACGCAGTATTTT CASSLDTQYF
TRBD1 TRBJ1-1 TRBV2 . TGTGCCAGCAGTGTCGATGGACAGGCCAACACTGAAGCTTTCTTT CASSVDGQANTEAFF
TRBD2 TRBJ2-3 TRBV11-2 once TGTGCCAGCAGCTTAAGGTCGATAACTAGCGGGAGGAGCACAGATACGCAGTATTTT CASSLRSITSGRSTDTQYF
TRBD1 TRBJ1-1 TRBV2 . TGTGCCAGCAGTGCTAGGGACAGGGGGCGAAATGAAGCTTTCTTT CASSARDRGRNEAFF
TRBD1 TRBJ2-5 TRBV4-3 . TGCGCCAGCAGCCAAGATGAACAGGGGGTCAACGCCCAGTACTTC CASSQDEQGVNAQYF
. TRBJ1-2 TRBV7-2 . TGTGCCAGCAGCCGCACAGGGTTGTTCGACTATGGCTACACCTTC CASSRTGLFDYGYTF
. TRBJ2-2 TRBV27 . TGTGCCAGCAGTTTCGACAGGAAGAACACCGGGGAGCTGTTTTTT CASSFDRKNTGELFF
. TRBJ1-2 TRBV28 . TGTGCCAGCAGTTTAAGGGTCCTCTATGGCTACACCTTC CASSLRVLYGYTF
TRBD2 TRBJ2-3 TRBV7-8 many TGTGCCAGCAGCCCGAGGACTAGCGGGAGAGGAGATACGCAGTATTTT CASSPRTSGRGDTQYF
. TRBJ2-3 TRBV7-2 many TGTGCCAGCAGCCGCAGACTACCTGGAGATACGCAGTATTTT CASSRRLPGDTQYF
. TRBJ2-7 TRBV7-6 few TGTGCCAGCAGCTTAATGGGTGGCGAGCAGTACTTC CASSLMGGEQYF
TRBD2 TRBJ2-7 TRBV23-1 . TGCGCCAGCAGTCATCAGACTAGCGGGAGGCGGTACGAGCAGTACTTC CASSHQTSGRRYEQYF
TRBD1 TRBJ2-3 TRBV6-6 . TGTGCCAGCAGTACTCGGACAGGGACTACAGATACGCAGTATTTT CASSTRTGTTDTQYF
TRBD1 TRBJ1-2 TRBV6-1 many TGTGCCAGCAGTGAAGCGGGAGGACAGGGAGGCGGCTACACCTTC CASSEAGGQGGGYTF
. TRBJ1-5 TRBV21-1 . TGTGCCAGCAGCAAAACGCAACGTCTAGGGACAGGGGGCGCAGATAGCAATCAGCCCCAGCATTTT CASSKTQRLGTGGADSNQPQHF